This entry describes one T cell receptor (beta chain). Its antigen is currently unknown. The data were taken from a study of cytomegalovirus exposure and HLA in healthy donors. General study points: CMV serostatus was the sole immune exposure data available.

Germline trimming cut 0 bases from V and 2 bases from J; bases unmatched to any gene: 3. CDR3 size: 15 residues. CDR1 and CDR2 from the germline V gene are MNHNY and SVGAGI (reference sequence). The PCR employed 60 Vbeta primers together with 13 Jbeta primers. Profiling relied on immunoSEQ multiplex PCR, and the TCRdb table lists in-frame clones only, not all of them. Counted here are roughly 130,000 clones, approximately 74% occurring once; the ten biggest clones make up 4.3%. The chain combines TRBV6-6 with TRBJ1-2, with 7 positions matching TRBD1. This clonotype originated in a man between 18 and 29 years old in good health and CMV-seropositive. Sequencing was performed on PBMCs. CDR3 in amino acids: CASSYSTGQNYGYTF. Here the CDR3 DNA reads TGTGCCAGCAGTTACTCGACGGGACAGAACTATGGCTACACCTTC.